A selection of T cell receptor beta chains follows, all from one sample in a study of PD-1 blockade in classical Hodgkin lymphoma. Data came from immunoSEQ multiplex PCR; TCRdb stores just in-frame clones and leaves some out. Here the sample spans roughly 45,000 clones, approximately 70% being singletons. Sequenced material: peripheral blood mononuclear cells (PBMCs), taken before the second cycle of nivolumab. The receptor set was obtained from a human donor with classical Hodgkin lymphoma. Both conserved end residues are part of each CDR3. Fields, in order: D gene, V gene, clone size, CDR3 length, J gene, CDR3 protein, CDR3 DNA. A D gene is named only where the DNA matches it firmly. Not every row has a clone size; where given, it reads once, few, many or a size class.

D gene: -; V gene: TRBV19; clone size: few; CDR3 length: 14; J gene: TRBJ1-4; CDR3 protein: CASSNGGRGEKLFF; CDR3 DNA: TGTGCCAGTAGTAACGGTGGCAGAGGTGAAAAACTGTTTTTT
D gene: TRBD2; V gene: TRBV11-2; clone size: -; CDR3 length: 15; J gene: TRBJ2-5; CDR3 protein: CASSSKGLAGETQYF; CDR3 DNA: TGTGCCAGCAGCTCAAAAGGACTAGCGGGAGAGACCCAGTACTTC
D gene: -; V gene: TRBV7-9; clone size: -; CDR3 length: 14; J gene: TRBJ1-5; CDR3 protein: CASSLPSINQPQHF; CDR3 DNA: TGTGCCAGCAGCTTACCCAGTATCAATCAGCCCCAGCATTTT
D gene: -; V gene: TRBV27; clone size: -; CDR3 length: 13; J gene: TRBJ1-6; CDR3 protein: CASRIGLTSSLHF; CDR3 DNA: TGTGCCAGCAGGATAGGGTTAACGTCTTCCCTCCACTTT
D gene: TRBD2; V gene: TRBV19; clone size: medium-sized; CDR3 length: 14; J gene: TRBJ2-1; CDR3 protein: CASALGEGVNEQFF; CDR3 DNA: TGTGCCAGTGCCTTGGGGGAGGGCGTCAATGAGCAGTTCTTC
D gene: -; V gene: TRBV13; clone size: -; CDR3 length: 13; J gene: TRBJ1-3; CDR3 protein: CASSFRVGNTIYF; CDR3 DNA: TGTGCCAGCAGCTTTCGTGTCGGAAACACCATATATTTT
D gene: -; V gene: TRBV10-3; clone size: -; CDR3 length: 13; J gene: TRBJ1-1; CDR3 protein: CAISVGENTEAFF; CDR3 DNA: TGTGCCATCAGTGTAGGGGAGAACACTGAAGCTTTCTTT
D gene: TRBD2; V gene: TRBV7-2; clone size: -; CDR3 length: 15; J gene: TRBJ2-1; CDR3 protein: CASSLGGLAGNEQFF; CDR3 DNA: TGTGCCAGCAGCTTAGGGGGTCTAGCGGGCAATGAGCAGTTCTTC
D gene: TRBD1; V gene: TRBV5-4; clone size: -; CDR3 length: 15; J gene: TRBJ1-4; CDR3 protein: CASSQAQGAYEKLFF; CDR3 DNA: TGTGCCAGCAGCCAGGCACAGGGGGCGTATGAAAAACTGTTTTTT
D gene: -; V gene: TRBV29-1; clone size: -; CDR3 length: 13; J gene: TRBJ2-2; CDR3 protein: CSVGGRHVGELFF; CDR3 DNA: TGCAGCGTTGGGGGGCGGCACGTCGGGGAGCTGTTTTTT
D gene: -; V gene: TRBV5-6; clone size: -; CDR3 length: 17; J gene: TRBJ2-3; CDR3 protein: CASSTILTVNPADTQYF; CDR3 DNA: TGTGCCAGCAGCACAATCCTGACGGTCAACCCCGCAGATACGCAGTATTTT
D gene: TRBD2; V gene: TRBV18; clone size: -; CDR3 length: 16; J gene: TRBJ2-1; CDR3 protein: CASSPPGLAISHEQFF; CDR3 DNA: TGTGCCAGCTCACCACCGGGACTAGCCATATCCCATGAGCAGTTCTTC
D gene: TRBD1; V gene: TRBV6-6; clone size: -; CDR3 length: 15; J gene: TRBJ2-5; CDR3 protein: CASSYRQGGEETQYF; CDR3 DNA: TGTGCCAGCAGTTATCGACAGGGGGGCGAAGAGACCCAGTACTTC
D gene: TRBD1; V gene: TRBV28; clone size: -; CDR3 length: 19; J gene: TRBJ1-5; CDR3 protein: CASWVGQGVGWGSNQPQHF; CDR3 DNA: TGTGCCTCCTGGGTGGGACAGGGGGTAGGTTGGGGTAGCAATCAGCCCCAGCATTTT
D gene: -; V gene: TRBV4-2; clone size: once; CDR3 length: 16; J gene: TRBJ1-2; CDR3 protein: CASSPTQTEANYGYTF; CDR3 DNA: TGTGCCAGCAGCCCGACTCAGACAGAAGCTAACTATGGCTACACCTTC
D gene: -; V gene: TRBV10-2; clone size: -; CDR3 length: 16; J gene: TRBJ2-3; CDR3 protein: CASSDPNREYTDTQYF; CDR3 DNA: TGCGCCAGCAGTGACCCAAACCGGGAGTACACAGATACGCAGTATTTT
D gene: -; V gene: TRBV7-9; clone size: -; CDR3 length: 15; J gene: TRBJ2-5; CDR3 protein: CASTFPWSVQETQYF; CDR3 DNA: TGTGCCAGCACCTTCCCCTGGTCGGTCCAAGAGACCCAGTACTTC
D gene: TRBD1; V gene: TRBV5-1; clone size: once; CDR3 length: 16; J gene: TRBJ2-5; CDR3 protein: CASSLGLQGALETQYF; CDR3 DNA: TGCGCCAGCAGCTTGGGATTGCAGGGGGCGCTTGAGACCCAGTACTTC
D gene: -; V gene: TRBV5-1; clone size: few; CDR3 length: 11; J gene: TRBJ2-7; CDR3 protein: CASSLGYEQYF; CDR3 DNA: TGCGCCAGCAGCTTAGGGTACGAGCAGTACTTC
D gene: TRBD2; V gene: TRBV7-6; clone size: medium-sized; CDR3 length: 14; J gene: TRBJ2-2; CDR3 protein: CASSGTIGTGELFF; CDR3 DNA: TGTGCCAGCAGCGGGACTATCGGAACCGGGGAGCTGTTTTTT
D gene: -; V gene: TRBV6-5; clone size: -; CDR3 length: 15; J gene: TRBJ1-1; CDR3 protein: CASSYPQGMNTEAFF; CDR3 DNA: TGTGCCAGCAGTTACCCACAGGGAATGAACACTGAAGCTTTCTTT
D gene: TRBD1; V gene: TRBV6-5; clone size: -; CDR3 length: 12; J gene: TRBJ1-2; CDR3 protein: CASSGDRLLWTF; CDR3 DNA: TGTGCCAGCAGCGGGGACAGGCTCTTGTGGACCTTC
D gene: -; V gene: TRBV4-3; clone size: -; CDR3 length: 13; J gene: TRBJ2-1; CDR3 protein: CASSQARLDEQFF; CDR3 DNA: TGCGCCAGCAGCCAGGCGAGGCTGGATGAGCAGTTCTTC
D gene: -; V gene: TRBV15; clone size: -; CDR3 length: 16; J gene: TRBJ1-2; CDR3 protein: CATSRGRGIMDYGYTF; CDR3 DNA: TGTGCCACCAGCAGAGGGAGAGGGATTATGGACTATGGCTACACCTTC
D gene: TRBD2; V gene: TRBV5-1; clone size: once; CDR3 length: 16; J gene: TRBJ2-5; CDR3 protein: CASSPGLAGVQETQYF; CDR3 DNA: TGCGCCAGCAGCCCAGGACTAGCGGGAGTCCAAGAGACCCAGTACTTC
D gene: -; V gene: TRBV29-1; clone size: -; CDR3 length: 12; J gene: TRBJ1-6; CDR3 protein: CSVDRKNSPLHF; CDR3 DNA: TGCAGCGTGGACAGAAAAAATTCACCCCTCCACTTT
D gene: -; V gene: TRBV7-3; clone size: -; CDR3 length: 15; J gene: TRBJ2-3; CDR3 protein: CASSLTGGLADTQYF; CDR3 DNA: TGTGCCAGCAGCTTAACCGGCGGGTTGGCAGATACGCAGTATTTT
D gene: TRBD2; V gene: TRBV2; clone size: -; CDR3 length: 15; J gene: TRBJ2-5; CDR3 protein: CASSTSGIMTETQYF; CDR3 DNA: TGTGCCAGCAGTACTAGCGGGATAATGACAGAGACCCAGTACTTC
D gene: TRBD1; V gene: TRBV11-2; clone size: few; CDR3 length: 16; J gene: TRBJ2-5; CDR3 protein: CASSLNRRGRGETQYF; CDR3 DNA: TGTGCCAGCAGCTTAAATCGTAGGGGGCGCGGAGAGACCCAGTACTTC
D gene: TRBD2; V gene: TRBV15; clone size: -; CDR3 length: 19; J gene: TRBJ2-1; CDR3 protein: CATSREVPYGASGTNEQFF; CDR3 DNA: TGTGCCACCAGCAGAGAAGTCCCCTACGGGGCTAGCGGGACGAATGAGCAGTTCTTC
D gene: -; V gene: TRBV5-1; clone size: -; CDR3 length: 14; J gene: TRBJ1-2; CDR3 protein: CASSLVGADDGYTF; CDR3 DNA: TGCGCCAGCAGCTTGGTTGGGGCGGACGATGGCTACACCTTC
D gene: -; V gene: TRBV12-1; clone size: -; CDR3 length: 17; J gene: TRBJ2-6; CDR3 protein: CASSKRIGQSRANVLTF; CDR3 DNA: TGTGCCAGCAGCAAACGCATAGGACAAAGTCGGGCCAACGTCCTGACTTTC
D gene: -; V gene: TRBV29-1; clone size: -; CDR3 length: 11; J gene: TRBJ2-3; CDR3 protein: CSGLLADTQYF; CDR3 DNA: TGCAGCGGTCTCTTAGCAGATACGCAGTATTTT
D gene: TRBD1; V gene: TRBV9; clone size: -; CDR3 length: 16; J gene: TRBJ2-5; CDR3 protein: CASSVGTGGAWETQYF; CDR3 DNA: TGTGCCAGCAGCGTTGGGACAGGGGGCGCATGGGAGACCCAGTACTTC
D gene: -; V gene: TRBV25-1; clone size: -; CDR3 length: 14; J gene: TRBJ1-2; CDR3 protein: CASSAGAGSYGYTF; CDR3 DNA: TGTGCCAGCAGTGCGGGGGCTGGAAGCTATGGCTACACCTTC
D gene: -; V gene: TRBV7-2; clone size: few; CDR3 length: 14; J gene: TRBJ2-5; CDR3 protein: CASSLAQGGKTQYF; CDR3 DNA: TGTGCCAGCAGCTTAGCCCAGGGGGGGAAGACCCAGTACTTC
D gene: TRBD2; V gene: TRBV27; clone size: -; CDR3 length: 16; J gene: TRBJ2-2; CDR3 protein: CASSFLAGANTGELFF; CDR3 DNA: TGTGCCAGCAGTTTTTTAGCGGGAGCGAACACCGGGGAGCTGTTTTTT
D gene: -; V gene: TRBV6-6; clone size: -; CDR3 length: 14; J gene: TRBJ2-2; CDR3 protein: CASSFDSNTGELFF; CDR3 DNA: TGTGCCAGCAGTTTCGATTCGAACACCGGGGAGCTGTTTTTT
D gene: TRBD1; V gene: TRBV6-4; clone size: -; CDR3 length: 13; J gene: TRBJ2-1; CDR3 protein: CASSPYRGTWQFF; CDR3 DNA: TGTGCCAGCAGTCCATACAGGGGGACCTGGCAGTTCTTC
D gene: -; V gene: TRBV7-9; clone size: -; CDR3 length: 16; J gene: TRBJ2-3; CDR3 protein: CASRGREGAITDTQYF; CDR3 DNA: TGTGCCAGCAGAGGACGTGAGGGTGCAATCACAGATACGCAGTATTTT
D gene: -; V gene: TRBV5-3; clone size: -; CDR3 length: 13; J gene: TRBJ1-5; CDR3 protein: CAGRPELNQPQHF; CDR3 DNA: TGTGCCGGACGACCCGAGCTAAATCAGCCCCAGCATTTT
D gene: TRBD2; V gene: TRBV5-4; clone size: -; CDR3 length: 15; J gene: TRBJ2-1; CDR3 protein: CASSLKRDVANEQFF; CDR3 DNA: TGTGCCAGCAGCTTGAAGCGGGACGTGGCGAATGAGCAGTTCTTC
D gene: -; V gene: TRBV7-9; clone size: -; CDR3 length: 15; J gene: TRBJ2-2; CDR3 protein: CASSLALGGAGELFF; CDR3 DNA: TGTGCCAGCAGCTTAGCGTTGGGGGGAGCCGGGGAGCTGTTTTTT
D gene: -; V gene: TRBV18; clone size: few; CDR3 length: 17; J gene: TRBJ2-3; CDR3 protein: CASSPSYRVWITDTQYF; CDR3 DNA: TGTGCCAGCTCACCAAGCTATAGGGTTTGGATCACAGATACGCAGTATTTT
D gene: -; V gene: TRBV7-9; clone size: -; CDR3 length: 12; J gene: TRBJ1-1; CDR3 protein: CASSQDNTEAFF; CDR3 DNA: TGTGCCAGCAGCCAAGACAACACTGAAGCTTTCTTT
D gene: -; V gene: TRBV7-9; clone size: few; CDR3 length: 15; J gene: TRBJ1-2; CDR3 protein: CASSLESPHIYGYTF; CDR3 DNA: TGTGCCAGCAGCTTAGAGTCGCCGCATATTTATGGCTACACCTTC
D gene: -; V gene: TRBV9; clone size: few; CDR3 length: 12; J gene: TRBJ1-1; CDR3 protein: CASSKGYTEAFF; CDR3 DNA: TGTGCCAGCAGCAAAGGGTACACTGAAGCTTTCTTT
D gene: TRBD2; V gene: TRBV27; clone size: -; CDR3 length: 17; J gene: TRBJ2-1; CDR3 protein: CASSLGTSGGARNEQFF; CDR3 DNA: TGTGCCAGCAGTTTGGGGACTAGCGGGGGGGCTCGAAATGAGCAGTTCTTC
D gene: TRBD1; V gene: TRBV25-1; clone size: once; CDR3 length: 13; J gene: TRBJ1-1; CDR3 protein: CASSATGDAEAFF; CDR3 DNA: TGTGCCAGCAGCGCCACAGGGGACGCTGAAGCTTTCTTT
D gene: TRBD2; V gene: TRBV27; clone size: -; CDR3 length: 16; J gene: TRBJ2-7; CDR3 protein: CASSELRGLAAYEQYF; CDR3 DNA: TGTGCCAGCAGTGAGCTGCGGGGACTAGCCGCTTACGAGCAGTACTTC
D gene: TRBD1; V gene: TRBV7-9; clone size: -; CDR3 length: 13; J gene: TRBJ2-5; CDR3 protein: CASSTGTAETQYF; CDR3 DNA: TGTGCCAGCAGCACCGGGACAGCCGAGACCCAGTACTTC
D gene: -; V gene: TRBV6-1; clone size: -; CDR3 length: 19; J gene: TRBJ2-2; CDR3 protein: CASSENLVWDGKNTGELFF; CDR3 DNA: TGTGCCAGCAGTGAAAACCTCGTGTGGGACGGGAAGAACACCGGGGAGCTGTTTTTT
D gene: -; V gene: TRBV2; clone size: -; CDR3 length: 11; J gene: TRBJ1-4; CDR3 protein: CASSEWTSFHF; CDR3 DNA: TGTGCCAGCAGTGAATGGACGTCGTTTCATTTT